Below are 21 T cell receptor beta chains sequenced from a single sample in a study of PD-1 blockade in classical Hodgkin lymphoma. Only in-frame clones appear in the TCRdb table, and some are missing; sequencing was by immunoSEQ multiplex PCR. The sample gives tens of thousands of clones, around 80% of which show up once; 37% is in the top ten. As for time point: cycle 4 day 1 (C4D1), after 6 weeks of nivolumab. Each patient experienced a relapse that followed autologous stem cell transplantation, and brentuximab vedotin exposure varied. The sample consisted of peripheral blood mononuclear cells (PBMCs), taken before the fourth cycle of nivolumab. Receptor source: a human donor with classical Hodgkin lymphoma.

This sequence joins TRBV27 and TRBJ1-2; TRBD1 is a possible D gene (5 bases). The CDR3 totals 14 residues. The germline V and J ends were trimmed by 4 bases and 4 bases, with 13 bases remaining between them. Germline CDR1 reads MNHEY; CDR2 reads SMNVEV (reference sequence). The CDR3 DNA sequence: TGTGCCAGCAGTTACGGGGGAGGATCCTATGGCTACACCTTC. Translated, it gives CASSYGGGSYGYTF.

About this clone itself: Other DNA sequences within the sample encode an identical CDR3. V is TRBV6-1 and J is TRBJ1-2, with D possibly TRBD1 on 5 matching bases. The CDR3 consists of 14 residues. Trimming cost V 1 base and J 8 bases, with 14 bases left between them. Per the germline V gene, CDR1 is MNHNS and CDR2 is SASEGT. Here the CDR3 DNA reads TGTGCCAGCAGTGAAGATGGCAGGGAGTACGGCTACACCTTC. Translated, it gives CASSEDGREYGYTF.

This clone was counted between two and nine times. This chain connects TRBV11-2 to TRBJ1-2; TRBD1 is a possible D gene (6 bases). V was trimmed by 5 bases and J by 8 bases, leaving 18 bases between them. The CDR3 runs 14 residues. Looked up from germline, CDR1 is SGHAT and CDR2 is FQNNGV. The CDR3 spells CASSKGDSTEGYTF. In DNA, the CDR3 is TGTGCCAGCAGCAAGGGGGATTCTACGGAGGGCTACACCTTC. Together with reference TRBV11-2 and TRBJ1-2, the CDR3 gives the full variable domain: EAGVAQSPRYKIIEKRQSVAFWCNPISGHATLYWYQQILGQGPKLLIQFQNNGVVDDSQLPKDRFSAERLKGVDSTLKIQPAKLEDSAVYLCASSKGDSTEGYTFGSGTRLTVV.

This clone occurred a few times. The V call is TRBV7-3, the J call TRBJ1-3; D is uncertain. Germline loops: CDR1 SGHTA, CDR2 FQGTGA. Deletions cut 2 bases from V and 4 bases from J, with 3 bases between. The CDR3 contains 12 residues. The CDR3 region has the DNA TGTGCCAGCAGCTTATCGGGAAACACCATATATTTT. Amino acid sequence: CASSLSGNTIYF.

The chain links TRBV7-3 to TRBJ2-2, with 7 bases fitting TRBD2. The CDR3 extends over 15 amino acids. Per the germline V gene, CDR1 is SGHTA and CDR2 is FQGTGA. J lost 1 base, V lost 2 bases, and 1 base had no gene match. Written as DNA, the CDR3 is TGTGCCAGCAGCTTAGCGGGGGTGAACACCGGGGAGCTGTTTTTT. It is translated as CASSLAGVNTGELFF.

By share of the sample, this clone is medium-sized (0.01 to 0.1%). The gene calls are TRBV11-3 and TRBJ1-3; D perhaps matches TRBD1 (5 bases). CDR3 size: 14 residues. The V and J ends lost 3 bases and 2 bases respectively, with 8 bases between them. CDR1 is SGHNT, CDR2 YENEEA, per germline. CDR3 in DNA: TGTGCCAGCAGCTTCGCGACAGCTGGAAACACCATATATTTT. Its protein product is CASSFATAGNTIYF.

There are a few counts of this clone. The CDR3 DNA reads as TGTGCCAGCAGCTTAACCTGGCAGAAGAACACTGAAGCTTTCTTT. This sequence encodes CASSLTWQKNTEAFF. V usage is TRBV6-5 and J usage is TRBJ1-1; D unclear. The CDR3 runs 15 residues. CDR1 and CDR2 from the germline V gene are MNHEY and SVGAGI. V lost 6 bases and J lost 1, with 15 bases in between.

This clone was seen only once. V and J are TRBV9 and TRBJ2-2; a possible D gene is TRBD1 (6 bases). V shed 0 bases and J shed 7 bases, with 13 bases lying between them. CDR3 length: 15 amino acids. CDR1 is SGDLS and CDR2 is YYNGEE in the germline V gene. This CDR3 is CASSVVGQSGGELFF. The CDR3 DNA follows: TGTGCCAGCAGCGTAGTAGGACAGTCAGGCGGGGAGCTGTTTTTT.

This clone appeared a few times. The chain has TRBV14 and TRBJ2-7, with D unresolved. Germline-derived CDR1 and CDR2 are SGHDN and FVKESK. CDR3 length: 12 residues. V lost 2 bases and J lost 5, with 7 bases in between. Written as DNA, the CDR3 is TGTGCCAGCAGCCAAAACTTAAACGAGCAGTACTTC. Translating gives CASSQNLNEQYF.

This rearrangement joins TRBV19 to TRBJ1-2; D gene ambiguous. V lost 6 bases, J lost 6 bases, and 14 bases lay in between. Germline loops: CDR1 LNHDA, CDR2 SQIVND (reference sequence). This CDR3 has 13 amino acids. The chain's CDR3 is CASRLAFPHGYTF. CDR3 DNA sequence: TGTGCCAGTAGATTGGCGTTCCCCCATGGCTACACCTTC.

V and J are TRBV9 and TRBJ1-1, with unresolved D. Germline V CDR1 and CDR2: SGDLS, YYNGEE. The CDR3 has 13 amino acids. V was cut by 4 bases and J by 11 bases, with 18 bases left in between. The CDR3 nucleotides read TGTGCCAGCAGCCCAATGGACGGGATTTCTGCTTTCTTT. It encodes CASSPMDGISAFF.

The gene calls are TRBV2 and TRBJ1-6; possibly TRBD1 for D (5 bases). CDR1 SNHLY and CDR2 FYNNEI come from the germline V gene. This CDR3 contains 13 residues. Trimming took off 10 bases at V and 6 bases at J, with 13 bases between the two ends. The CDR3 DNA is TGTGCCACAGCGGGGCGGACTAATTCACCCCTCCACTTT. Translated, it gives CATAGRTNSPLHF. Complete variable domain (other parts from reference TRBV2 and TRBJ1-6): EPEVTQTPSHQVTQMGQEVILRCVPISNHLYFYWYRQILGQKVEFLVSFYNNEISEKSEIFDDQFSVERPDGSNFTLKIRSTKLEDSAMYFCATAGRTNSPLHFGNGTRLTVT.

The rearrangement joins TRBV6-6 to TRBJ1-5, with 10 positions matching TRBD1. V shed 2 bases and J 7 bases; nucleotides not matched to a gene: 2. This CDR3 has 14 amino acids. Germline CDR1 MNHNY, CDR2 SVGAGI (reference sequence). The CDR3 DNA reads as TGTGCCAGCAGTTACGACAGGGGGCAACAGCCCCAGCATTTT. As protein: CASSYDRGQQPQHF.

The chain recombines TRBV30 with TRBJ2-7; possible D gene TRBD1, 5 bases. CDR3 length equals 13 residues. Trimming left V 2 bases short and J 3 bases short, with 11 bases between. The germline gives CDR1 GTSNPN, CDR2 SVGIG (reference sequence). The CDR3 loop is CAWSFRRVYEQYF. In DNA form, the CDR3 reads TGTGCCTGGAGTTTTCGCAGGGTCTACGAGCAGTACTTC.

The chain is built from TRBV27 and TRBJ1-2, with D maybe TRBD1 (5 bases). Germline CDR1 and CDR2: MNHEY and SMNVEV (reference sequence). This CDR3 is built from 13 residues. V dropped 8 bases and J dropped 4 bases, with 14 bases sitting between them. The CDR3, as DNA: TGTGCCAGCCGGGACCTAAGCCGCTATGGCTACACCTTC. Protein: CASRDLSRYGYTF.

The V call is TRBV5-1, the J call TRBJ1-6; D gene ambiguous. The V and J ends lost 0 bases and 6 bases respectively, with 10 bases between them. The germline CDR1 and CDR2 sequences are SGHRS and YFSETQ. The CDR3 has 15 residues. The CDR3 DNA reads as TGCGCCAGCAGCTTGGATTCTGGGATTAATTCACCCCTCCACTTT. Protein sequence: CASSLDSGINSPLHF.

There are a few counts of this clone. The J gene is TRBJ2-2, the V gene TRBV2; D perhaps matches TRBD2 (6 bases). V lost 2 bases and J lost 6, with 7 bases in between. Germline-derived CDR1 and CDR2 are SNHLY and FYNNEI. This CDR3 has 13 amino acids. DNA of the CDR3: TGTGCCAGCAGTGAAAGGAGGGCCGGGGAGCTGTTTTTT. It is translated as CASSERRAGELFF.

The chain uses TRBV19 and TRBJ2-1, with TRBD2 matching over 9 bases. Germline V gene sequence: CDR1 LNHDA, CDR2 SQIVND (reference sequence). V was pared by 3 bases and J by 9 bases, with 9 bases of the junction left unmatched. CDR3 length equals 15 residues. The CDR3 DNA sequence: TGTGCCAGTAGTATTTACGGCGGGGGGGACGGTGAGCAGTTCTTC. As protein: CASSIYGGGDGEQFF.

This chain connects TRBV4-3 to TRBJ1-2; TRBD1 matches 7 bases. The J segment lost 5 bases and the V segment lost 0 bases, leaving 3 bases of the junction unmatched. This CDR3 contains 14 residues. Germline values: CDR1 LGHNA, CDR2 YSLEER. The CDR3 is CASSQDLTGYGYTF. The CDR3 DNA is TGCGCCAGCAGCCAAGATCTGACAGGGTATGGCTACACCTTC.

This sequence joins TRBV7-2 and TRBJ1-1; D perhaps matches TRBD1 (6 bases). Germline values: CDR1 SGHTA, CDR2 FQGNSA. The CDR3 contains 13 residues. Trimming left V 4 bases short and J 4 bases short, with 10 bases between. The CDR3 sequence is CASSSQGTTEAFF. Here the CDR3 DNA reads TGTGCCAGCAGCTCCCAGGGGACCACTGAAGCTTTCTTT.

The genes are TRBV18 and TRBJ1-6; the match to TRBD1 covers 7 bases. The CDR3 has 14 residues. In germline, CDR1 is KGHSH, CDR2 LQKENI. Trimming at V came to 6 bases and at J to 10 bases, leaving 9 bases not matched to a gene. CDR3 protein: CASSQDRIGSPLHF. The CDR3 nucleotides are TGTGCCAGCTCTCAGGACAGGATAGGATCACCCCTCCACTTT.